The present T cell receptor beta chain was sequenced within a study of tumor-infiltrating lymphocytes in localized non-small cell lung cancer. V gave up 5 bases and J gave up 3 bases, with 14 bases separating them. This CDR3 has 15 residues. Germline V gives CDR1 SGHDT, CDR2 YYEEEE. The table lists this clone with a count of one. TCRdb's copy holds only in-frame clones and misses some; the assay was immunoSEQ multiplex PCR. The sample lists some 12,000 clones, 80% to 90% occurring once. Sequenced material: uninvolved lung tissue not adjacent to the tumor. This TCR was sampled from a human donor with non-small cell lung cancer. The V call is TRBV5-6, the J call TRBJ2-2; the D gene could be TRBD1 or TRBD2 (5 bases each). CDR3 coding DNA: TGTGCCAGCAGGGGACCTTCTCGGTACACCGGGGAGCTGTTTTTT. As protein: CASRGPSRYTGELFF.